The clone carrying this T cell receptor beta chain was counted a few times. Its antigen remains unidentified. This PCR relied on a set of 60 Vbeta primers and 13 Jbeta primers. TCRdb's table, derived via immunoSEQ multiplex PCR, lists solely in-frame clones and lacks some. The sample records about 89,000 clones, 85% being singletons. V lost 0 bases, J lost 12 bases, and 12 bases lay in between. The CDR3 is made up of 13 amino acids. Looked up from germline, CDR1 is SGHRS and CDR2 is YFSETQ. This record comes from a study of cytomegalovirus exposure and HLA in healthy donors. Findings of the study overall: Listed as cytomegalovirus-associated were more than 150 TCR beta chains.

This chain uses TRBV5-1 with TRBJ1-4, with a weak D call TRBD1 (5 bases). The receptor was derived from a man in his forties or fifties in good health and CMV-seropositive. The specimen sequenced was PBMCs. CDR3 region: CASSLALAGELFF. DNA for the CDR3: TGCGCCAGCAGCTTGGCCTTGGCGGGGGAACTGTTTTTT.